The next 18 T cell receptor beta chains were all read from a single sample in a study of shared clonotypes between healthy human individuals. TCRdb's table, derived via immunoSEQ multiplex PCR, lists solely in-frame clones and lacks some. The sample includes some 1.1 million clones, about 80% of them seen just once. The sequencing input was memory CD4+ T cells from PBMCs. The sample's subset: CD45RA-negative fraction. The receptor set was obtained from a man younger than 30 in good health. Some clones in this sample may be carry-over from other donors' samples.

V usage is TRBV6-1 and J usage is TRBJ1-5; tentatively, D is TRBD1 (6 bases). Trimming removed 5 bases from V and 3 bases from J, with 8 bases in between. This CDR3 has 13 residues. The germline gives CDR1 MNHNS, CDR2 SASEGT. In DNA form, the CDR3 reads TGTGCCAGCAGTAGGGACAACAATCAGCCCCAGCATTTT. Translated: CASSRDNNQPQHF.

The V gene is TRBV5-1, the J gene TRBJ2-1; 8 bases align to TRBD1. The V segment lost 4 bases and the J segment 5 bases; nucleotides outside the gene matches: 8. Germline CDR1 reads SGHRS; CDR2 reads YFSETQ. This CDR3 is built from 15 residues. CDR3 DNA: TGCGCCAGCAGCCCCCCAGGGACAGGACACAATGAGCAGTTCTTC. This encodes CASSPPGTGHNEQFF.

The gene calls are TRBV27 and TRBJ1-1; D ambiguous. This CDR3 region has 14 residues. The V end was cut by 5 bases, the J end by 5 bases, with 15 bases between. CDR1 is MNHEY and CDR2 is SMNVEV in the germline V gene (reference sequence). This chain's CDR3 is CASSQRRIGTEAFF. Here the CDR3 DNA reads TGTGCCAGCAGTCAACGAAGGATTGGGACTGAAGCTTTCTTT.

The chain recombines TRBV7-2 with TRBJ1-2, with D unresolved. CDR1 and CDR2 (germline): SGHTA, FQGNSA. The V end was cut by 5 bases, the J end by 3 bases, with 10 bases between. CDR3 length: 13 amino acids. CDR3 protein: CASSPRRYYGYTF. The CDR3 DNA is TGTGCCAGCAGCCCCCGCCGATACTATGGCTACACCTTC.

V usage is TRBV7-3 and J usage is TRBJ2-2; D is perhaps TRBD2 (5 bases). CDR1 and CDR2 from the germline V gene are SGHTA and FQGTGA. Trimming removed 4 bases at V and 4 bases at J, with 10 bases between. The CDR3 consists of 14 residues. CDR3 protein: CASSSRTPTGELFF. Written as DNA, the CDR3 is TGTGCCAGCAGCTCTCGGACTCCCACCGGGGAGCTGTTTTTT.

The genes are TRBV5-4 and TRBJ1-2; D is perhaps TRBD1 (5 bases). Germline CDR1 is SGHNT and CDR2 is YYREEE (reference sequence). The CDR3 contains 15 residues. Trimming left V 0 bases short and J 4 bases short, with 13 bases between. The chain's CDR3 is CASSLAGQTLYGYTF. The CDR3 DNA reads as TGTGCCAGCAGCTTGGCAGGGCAGACACTCTATGGCTACACCTTC.

The CDR3 spells CASSPRGFPSQETQYF. CDR3 in DNA: TGTGCCAGCAGCCCGAGGGGGTTCCCCTCTCAAGAGACCCAGTACTTC. The V and J genes are TRBV7-7 and TRBJ2-5; TRBD1 might be the D (6 bases). The length of the CDR3 is 16 residues. CDR1 is SSHAT and CDR2 is FNYEAQ in the germline V gene (reference sequence). The V end lost 5 bases, the J end lost 2 bases, and 18 bases lay between the germline ends.

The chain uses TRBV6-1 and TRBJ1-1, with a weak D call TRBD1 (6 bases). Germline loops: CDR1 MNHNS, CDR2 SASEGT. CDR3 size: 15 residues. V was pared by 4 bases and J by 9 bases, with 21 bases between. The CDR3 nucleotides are TGTGCCAGCAGTGCAACAGGGTTAGGGATAACGAAAGCTTTCTTT. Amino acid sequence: CASSATGLGITKAFF.

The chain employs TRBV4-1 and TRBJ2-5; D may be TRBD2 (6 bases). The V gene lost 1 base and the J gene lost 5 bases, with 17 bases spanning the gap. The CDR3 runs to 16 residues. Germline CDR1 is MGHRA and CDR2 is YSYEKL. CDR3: CASSQGDGFRGETQYF. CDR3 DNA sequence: TGCGCCAGCAGCCAAGGGGATGGTTTTCGGGGGGAGACCCAGTACTTC.

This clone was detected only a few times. The CDR3 nucleotides are TGTGCCAGCAGCTTGGGCGGGAGGGTCGTCGAGCGGAGCACAGATACGCAGTATTTT. Translating gives CASSLGGRVVERSTDTQYF. The chain joins TRBV5-6 to TRBJ2-3, with TRBD2 matching 9 bases. CDR1 and CDR2 from the germline V gene are SGHDT and YYEEEE. Trimming removed 0 bases from V and 0 bases from J; junction bases left unmatched: 11. This CDR3 spans 19 amino acids.

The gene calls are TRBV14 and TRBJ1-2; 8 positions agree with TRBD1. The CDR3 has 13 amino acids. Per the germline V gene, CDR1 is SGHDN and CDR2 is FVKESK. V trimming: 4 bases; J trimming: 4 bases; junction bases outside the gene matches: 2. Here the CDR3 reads CASSLTGAYGYTF. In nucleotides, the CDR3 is TGTGCCAGCAGCCTGACAGGGGCCTATGGCTACACCTTC.

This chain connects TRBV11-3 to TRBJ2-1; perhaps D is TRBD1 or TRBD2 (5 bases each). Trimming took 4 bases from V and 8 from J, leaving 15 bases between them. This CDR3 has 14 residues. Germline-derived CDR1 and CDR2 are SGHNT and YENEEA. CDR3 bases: TGTGCCAGCAGCTCACGGGACGGGGTGCATGAGCAGTTCTTC. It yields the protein CASSSRDGVHEQFF.

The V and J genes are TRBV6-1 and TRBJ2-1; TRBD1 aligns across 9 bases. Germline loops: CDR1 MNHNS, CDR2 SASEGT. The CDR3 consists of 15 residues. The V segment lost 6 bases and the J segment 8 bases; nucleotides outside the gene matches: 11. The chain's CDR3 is CASSPGTGWVYEQFF. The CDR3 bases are TGTGCCAGCAGCCCTGGGACAGGGTGGGTCTATGAGCAGTTCTTC.

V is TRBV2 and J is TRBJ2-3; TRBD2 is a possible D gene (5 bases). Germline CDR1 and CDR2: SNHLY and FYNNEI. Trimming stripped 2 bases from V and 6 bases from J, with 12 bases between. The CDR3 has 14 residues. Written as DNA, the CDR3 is TGTGCCAGCAGTGAATATCGGGGAGTCGATACGCAGTATTTT. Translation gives CASSEYRGVDTQYF.

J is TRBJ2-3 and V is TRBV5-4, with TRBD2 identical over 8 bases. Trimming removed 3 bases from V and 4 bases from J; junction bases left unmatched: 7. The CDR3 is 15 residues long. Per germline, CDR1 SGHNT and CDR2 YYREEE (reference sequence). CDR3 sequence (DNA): TGTGCCAGCAGCTCCGGGGGGGCCGCCCCAGATACGCAGTATTTT. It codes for CASSSGGAAPDTQYF. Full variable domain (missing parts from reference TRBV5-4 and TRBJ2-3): ETGVTQSPTHLIKTRGQQVTLRCSSQSGHNTVSWYQQALGQGPQFIFQYYREEENGRGNFPPRFSGLQFPNYSSELNVNALELDDSALYLCASSSGGAAPDTQYFGPGTRLTVL.

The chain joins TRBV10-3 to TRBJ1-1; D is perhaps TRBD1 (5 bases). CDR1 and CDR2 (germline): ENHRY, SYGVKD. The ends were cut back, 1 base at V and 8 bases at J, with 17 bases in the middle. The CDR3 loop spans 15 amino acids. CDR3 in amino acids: CAISELDIPKVEAFF. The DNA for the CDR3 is TGTGCCATCAGTGAGTTGGACATCCCGAAGGTCGAAGCTTTCTTT.

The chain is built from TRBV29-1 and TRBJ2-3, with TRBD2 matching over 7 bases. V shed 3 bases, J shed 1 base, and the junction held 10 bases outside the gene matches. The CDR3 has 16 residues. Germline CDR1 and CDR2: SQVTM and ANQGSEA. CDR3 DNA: TGCAGCGTTGATCCCGGCGGGAGTGGTGGCACAGATACGCAGTATTTT. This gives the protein CSVDPGGSGGTDTQYF.

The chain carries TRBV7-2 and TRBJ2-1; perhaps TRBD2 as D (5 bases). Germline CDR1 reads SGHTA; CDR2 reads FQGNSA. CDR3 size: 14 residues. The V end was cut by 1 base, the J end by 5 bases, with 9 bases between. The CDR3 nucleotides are TGTGCCAGCAGCTTAGTTCGGCGGGACAATGAGCAGTTCTTC. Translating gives CASSLVRRDNEQFF.